These T cell receptor beta chains were read from a single sample in a study of T cells in Graves' hyperthyroidism and ophthalmopathy. One entry per CDR3 protein results from TCRdb running MiXCR on the multiplex PCR reads. The table lists more than 300,000 distinct CDR3 sequences, roughly 13% of them singletons, with approximately 11% in the top ten. Source material: blood. The receptors originated from a woman aged 55 to 70 with Graves' hyperthyroidism. Both conserved end residues are part of each CDR3. The order of the fields is V gene, D gene, clone size, J gene, CDR3 DNA, CDR3 protein. D genes are given only for firm matches. Clone sizes are given selectively: once, few, many, or a class where the clone is expanded.

TRBV29-1,.,few,TRBJ2-7,TGCAGCGCGCGGGACCGGGACAGCTCCTACGAGCAGTACTTC,CSARDRDSSYEQYF
TRBV29-1,.,few,TRBJ2-6,TGCAGCGTTGAGCTGCGGGCCCCCTCTGGGGCCAACGTCCTGACTTTC,CSVELRAPSGANVLTF
TRBV20-1,.,many,TRBJ2-7,TGCAGTGCACGGACAAGCCACAGCTCCTACGAGCAGTACTTC,CSARTSHSSYEQYF
TRBV2,TRBD1,few,TRBJ2-7,TGTGCCAGCAGAGAAAACAGGGGATCCTACGAGCAGTACTTC,CASRENRGSYEQYF
TRBV19,TRBD1,.,TRBJ1-5,TGTGCCAGTAGGACTACCGGGACAGAGAACTATAGCAATCAGCCCCAGCATTTT,CASRTTGTENYSNQPQHF
TRBV19,.,.,TRBJ1-2,TGTGCCAGTAGTACTCAGGGAGGAGGCTATGGCTACACCTTC,CASSTQGGGYGYTF
TRBV10-1,.,few,TRBJ1-3,TGCGCCACCTTAAACGGAAACACCATATATTTT,CATLNGNTIYF
TRBV11-1,.,many,TRBJ2-3,TGTGCCAGCAGCTTACAGGCAAAGCCCGGGACAGATACGCAGTATTTT,CASSLQAKPGTDTQYF
TRBV12-3/TRBV12-4,.,many,TRBJ2-6,TGTGCCAGCAGCCAGAGGACACCCAACGTCCTGACTTTC,CASSQRTPNVLTF
TRBV5-1,.,many,TRBJ2-3,TGCGCCAGCAGCTTGGTGGAGGTTACCACAGATACGCAGTATTTT,CASSLVEVTTDTQYF
TRBV2,TRBD1,many,TRBJ1-5,TGTGCCAGCAGTGTCCTCTCAGGGGGCCCCCACCTTTATAGCAATCAGCCCCAGCATTTT,CASSVLSGGPHLYSNQPQHF
TRBV29-1,TRBD1,many,TRBJ2-3,TGCAGCGTTGAGGGACAGGGGGCAGAGGATACGCAGTATTTT,CSVEGQGAEDTQYF
TRBV18,TRBD2,many,TRBJ2-1,TGTGCCAGCTCACCGCCGAGCGGGAGCCCCAATGAGCAGTTCTTC,CASSPPSGSPNEQFF
TRBV12-3/TRBV12-4,TRBD2,many,TRBJ2-1,TGTGCCAGCAGTTTTTCCGGGACTAGCGGCTACAATGAGCAGTTCTTC,CASSFSGTSGYNEQFF
TRBV9,.,.,TRBJ1-3,TGTGCCAGCAGCGTAGTTGAGTCTGGAAACACCATATATTTT,CASSVVESGNTIYF
TRBV20-1,TRBD2,many,TRBJ2-1,TGCAGTGCCCCCCCACTAGCGGGAGCCTATGAGCAGTTCTTC,CSAPPLAGAYEQFF
TRBV30,.,many,TRBJ2-2,TGTGCCTGGAGGGGGGATCTGGCCACCGGGGAGCTGTTTTTT,CAWRGDLATGELFF
TRBV5-1,TRBD1,many,TRBJ1-1,TGCGCCAGCAGCCCGGACAGGGGGGACACTGAAGCTTTCTTT,CASSPDRGDTEAFF
TRBV10-3,TRBD1,few,TRBJ2-1,TGTGCCATCAGAGGCTCAGAGGGGGCCAATGAGCAGTTCTTC,CAIRGSEGANEQFF